This is a list of T cell receptor beta chains from one sample in a study of blood T cells in healthy people across ages. TCRdb analysed the 5' RACE reads with MiXCR anew, one entry per CDR3 protein. The table records hundreds of thousands of distinct CDR3 sequences, around a quarter of them present only once. The sample was also linked to a second study, of T cells of mothers and their children.

The source material was blood. These receptors all come from a boy aged 5 to 17 in good health. Each CDR3 is given with its conserved first and last residue. The order of the fields is D gene, V gene, J gene, clone size, CDR3 DNA, CDR3 protein. The D gene is left open where the match is weak. Clone size appears in some rows only: once, few, many, or a class for an expanded clone.

D gene: .; V gene: TRBV18; J gene: TRBJ2-3; clone size: few; CDR3 DNA: TGTGCCAGCTCACCAGTTTCGGGGGGCACAGATACGCAGTATTTT; CDR3 protein: CASSPVSGGTDTQYF
D gene: .; V gene: TRBV12-3/TRBV12-4; J gene: TRBJ2-2; clone size: few; CDR3 DNA: TGTGCCAGCAGTTTAGAATCGGCCGGGGAGCTGTTTTTT; CDR3 protein: CASSLESAGELFF
D gene: TRBD1; V gene: TRBV24-1; J gene: TRBJ2-5; clone size: .; CDR3 DNA: TGTGCCACCAGTGTGGGACAGGGGATCCAAGAGACCCAGTACTTC; CDR3 protein: CATSVGQGIQETQYF
D gene: TRBD2; V gene: TRBV7-3; J gene: TRBJ2-1; clone size: few; CDR3 DNA: TGTGCCAGCAGCCGGGGCGGAGCGGGGGGTCTTAATGAGCAGTTCTTC; CDR3 protein: CASSRGGAGGLNEQFF
D gene: TRBD2; V gene: TRBV4-1; J gene: TRBJ2-1; clone size: .; CDR3 DNA: TGCGCCAGCCCCCGGGAGACGGGGGGTGATGAGCAGTTCTTC; CDR3 protein: CASPRETGGDEQFF
D gene: TRBD1; V gene: TRBV5-1; J gene: TRBJ2-5; clone size: .; CDR3 DNA: TGCGCCAGCAGCGACCAGACAGGGACCCAAGAGACCCAGTACTTC; CDR3 protein: CASSDQTGTQETQYF
D gene: TRBD2; V gene: TRBV11-2; J gene: TRBJ2-1; clone size: few; CDR3 DNA: TGTGCCAGCAGCTTAGGCGTTCTAGCGGGGGGTGATGAGCAGTTCTTC; CDR3 protein: CASSLGVLAGGDEQFF
D gene: .; V gene: TRBV5-4; J gene: TRBJ1-3; clone size: .; CDR3 DNA: TGTGCCAGCAGCCCAGGCAAATCTGGAAACACCATATATTTT; CDR3 protein: CASSPGKSGNTIYF
D gene: TRBD2; V gene: TRBV28; J gene: TRBJ2-7; clone size: few; CDR3 DNA: TGTGCCAGCAGAAAGCGGGGGAGCTCCTACGAGCAGTACTTC; CDR3 protein: CASRKRGSSYEQYF
D gene: .; V gene: TRBV9; J gene: TRBJ2-2; clone size: .; CDR3 DNA: TGTGCCAGCAGCGCCGACGTGGGGTCGGGGGAGCTGTTTTTT; CDR3 protein: CASSADVGSGELFF
D gene: .; V gene: TRBV6-5; J gene: TRBJ2-5; clone size: .; CDR3 DNA: TGTGCCAGCAGTTACTCTAGGGGGATGAAGACCCAGTACTTC; CDR3 protein: CASSYSRGMKTQYF
D gene: TRBD1; V gene: TRBV4-1; J gene: TRBJ2-6; clone size: .; CDR3 DNA: TGCGCCAGCAGCCAAGATCCGGGACAGGGGGTAGCTGGGGCCAACGTCCTGACTTTC; CDR3 protein: CASSQDPGQGVAGANVLTF
D gene: TRBD2; V gene: TRBV10-3; J gene: TRBJ2-1; clone size: .; CDR3 DNA: TGTGCCATCAGTGATCCGAGCAGTAGACAGGGTAGGACTAGCGGGGCCTACAATGAGCAGTTCTTC; CDR3 protein: CAISDPSSRQGRTSGAYNEQFF
D gene: TRBD2; V gene: TRBV3-1; J gene: TRBJ2-7; clone size: .; CDR3 DNA: TGTGCCAGCAGCCAAGTTAACCCCAGCGGGAGACCCTACGAGCAGTACTTC; CDR3 protein: CASSQVNPSGRPYEQYF
D gene: TRBD1; V gene: TRBV16; J gene: TRBJ1-5; clone size: many; CDR3 DNA: TGTGCCAGCAATGACAGGGGAGAAAGCAATCAGCCCCAGCATTTT; CDR3 protein: CASNDRGESNQPQHF
D gene: .; V gene: TRBV2; J gene: TRBJ2-7; clone size: .; CDR3 DNA: TGTGCCAGCAGATCGGACACCTACGAGCAGTACTTC; CDR3 protein: CASRSDTYEQYF
D gene: TRBD2; V gene: TRBV25-1; J gene: TRBJ2-2; clone size: .; CDR3 DNA: TGTGCCAGTCAAGCGGGAGTGGGAACCGGGGAGCTGTTTTTT; CDR3 protein: CASQAGVGTGELFF
D gene: .; V gene: TRBV4-1; J gene: TRBJ1-4; clone size: .; CDR3 DNA: TGCGCCAGCAGCCATCAATGGAATACCGAAAAACTGTTTTTT; CDR3 protein: CASSHQWNTEKLFF
D gene: .; V gene: TRBV3-1; J gene: TRBJ2-1; clone size: few; CDR3 DNA: TGTGCCACATACGACTGGAGGGGCAGCGAGCAGTTCTTC; CDR3 protein: CATYDWRGSEQFF
D gene: .; V gene: TRBV7-9; J gene: TRBJ2-5; clone size: .; CDR3 DNA: TGTGCCAGCAGCTTAACAAGGACGGGGACCCAGTACTTC; CDR3 protein: CASSLTRTGTQYF
D gene: TRBD1; V gene: TRBV2; J gene: TRBJ2-1; clone size: .; CDR3 DNA: TGTGCCAGCAGTGAAGCCCGGGACAGGGGATACAATGAGCAGTTCTTC; CDR3 protein: CASSEARDRGYNEQFF
D gene: TRBD1; V gene: TRBV10-3; J gene: TRBJ1-3; clone size: few; CDR3 DNA: TGTGCCATCAGGCCGGGACAGGGGGCGCGTGGAAACACCATATATTTT; CDR3 protein: CAIRPGQGARGNTIYF
D gene: .; V gene: TRBV12-3/TRBV12-4; J gene: TRBJ1-6; clone size: .; CDR3 DNA: TGTGCCAGCAGTTTTGGCAGCTATGATTCACCCCTCCACTTT; CDR3 protein: CASSFGSYDSPLHF
D gene: .; V gene: TRBV9; J gene: TRBJ2-2; clone size: few; CDR3 DNA: TGTGCCAGCAGCGGCACAGGGTCCAACACCGGGGAGCTGTTTTTT; CDR3 protein: CASSGTGSNTGELFF
D gene: .; V gene: TRBV20-1; J gene: TRBJ2-2; clone size: .; CDR3 DNA: TGCAGTGCGTACGGGCAGGGGAACACCGGGGAGCTGTTTTTT; CDR3 protein: CSAYGQGNTGELFF
D gene: TRBD1; V gene: TRBV29-1; J gene: TRBJ2-5; clone size: .; CDR3 DNA: TGCAGCGTTAAAGACAGGGTTGGAGAGACCCAGTACTTC; CDR3 protein: CSVKDRVGETQYF
D gene: .; V gene: TRBV7-2; J gene: TRBJ1-1; clone size: .; CDR3 DNA: TGTGCCAGCAGCTTATGGGGCAGGGGCCGGATGAACACTGAAGCTTTCTTT; CDR3 protein: CASSLWGRGRMNTEAFF
D gene: TRBD1; V gene: TRBV12-3/TRBV12-4; J gene: TRBJ1-5; clone size: .; CDR3 DNA: TGTGCCAGCAGTTTAGGACAGGGAAGTGGTTATCAGCCCCAGCATTTT; CDR3 protein: CASSLGQGSGYQPQHF
D gene: .; V gene: TRBV3-1; J gene: TRBJ2-1; clone size: few; CDR3 DNA: TGTGCCAGCAGCCAACCTAGGTCCAATGAGCAGTTCTTC; CDR3 protein: CASSQPRSNEQFF
D gene: .; V gene: TRBV27; J gene: TRBJ2-1; clone size: few; CDR3 DNA: TGTGCCAGCAGTCCAACGACATCTTACAATGAGCAGTTCTTC; CDR3 protein: CASSPTTSYNEQFF
D gene: .; V gene: TRBV6-1; J gene: TRBJ2-1; clone size: few; CDR3 DNA: TGTGCCAGCAGTGTACGACACGGGACGTACAATGAGCAGTTCTTC; CDR3 protein: CASSVRHGTYNEQFF
D gene: TRBD2; V gene: TRBV5-1; J gene: TRBJ2-1; clone size: .; CDR3 DNA: TGCGCCAGCAGCACTAGCGGGGGTTCCTACAATGAGCAGTTCTTC; CDR3 protein: CASSTSGGSYNEQFF
D gene: .; V gene: TRBV7-4; J gene: TRBJ1-1; clone size: few; CDR3 DNA: TGTGCCAGCAGCCCAGTTGGAGTAGGGGACACTGAAGCTTTCTTT; CDR3 protein: CASSPVGVGDTEAFF
D gene: TRBD2; V gene: TRBV4-1; J gene: TRBJ2-3; clone size: few; CDR3 DNA: TGCGCCAGCAGCCACCCTGGGGGGGGCACAGATACGCAGTATTTT; CDR3 protein: CASSHPGGGTDTQYF
D gene: .; V gene: TRBV10-3; J gene: TRBJ2-4; clone size: many; CDR3 DNA: TGTGCCATCAGCCATACAGATGGGGCGGGGAACATTCAGTACTTC; CDR3 protein: CAISHTDGAGNIQYF
D gene: .; V gene: TRBV10-3; J gene: TRBJ2-7; clone size: few; CDR3 DNA: TGTGCCATCAGTGAGGGATCTCAGGGCTCCGAGCAGTACTTC; CDR3 protein: CAISEGSQGSEQYF
D gene: .; V gene: TRBV6-5; J gene: TRBJ1-2; clone size: few; CDR3 DNA: TGTGCCAGCAGCTCTCGGGTGGTGGTCAGGGAGGAGGGCTACACCTTC; CDR3 protein: CASSSRVVVREEGYTF
D gene: .; V gene: TRBV20-1; J gene: TRBJ2-5; clone size: few; CDR3 DNA: TGCAGTGCTAGGGGGTCGAGGAACAGCCGGTACCAAGGGACCCAGTACTTC; CDR3 protein: CSARGSRNSRYQGTQYF
D gene: TRBD2; V gene: TRBV30; J gene: TRBJ2-5; clone size: few; CDR3 DNA: TGTGCCTGGAGTGTGGGGGTAGCGGGTGGCCAAGAGACCCAGTACTTC; CDR3 protein: CAWSVGVAGGQETQYF
D gene: TRBD1; V gene: TRBV19; J gene: TRBJ2-3; clone size: .; CDR3 DNA: TGTGCCAGTAGTAGCTCCGGGACAGGGGTGGAAGATACGCAGTATTTT; CDR3 protein: CASSSSGTGVEDTQYF
D gene: .; V gene: TRBV9; J gene: TRBJ1-1; clone size: .; CDR3 DNA: TGTGCCAGCAGCGTAGGAAGGGAGAACACTGAAGCTTTCTTT; CDR3 protein: CASSVGRENTEAFF
D gene: .; V gene: TRBV13; J gene: TRBJ2-1; clone size: .; CDR3 DNA: TGTGCCAGCAGCTTCAGGCAGGCCTACAATGAGCAGTTCTTC; CDR3 protein: CASSFRQAYNEQFF
D gene: .; V gene: TRBV9; J gene: TRBJ2-7; clone size: few; CDR3 DNA: TGTGCCAGCAGCGTAGGGGGGCTCTCCTACGAGCAGTACTTC; CDR3 protein: CASSVGGLSYEQYF
D gene: TRBD1; V gene: TRBV7-3; J gene: TRBJ1-1; clone size: few; CDR3 DNA: TGTGCCAGCAGCCCGACCGGGACAGAGAACACTGAAGCTTTCTTT; CDR3 protein: CASSPTGTENTEAFF
D gene: .; V gene: TRBV7-9; J gene: TRBJ2-7; clone size: .; CDR3 DNA: TGTGCCAGCAGCTTAGAACGGAAGTCCAACTACGAGCAGTACTTC; CDR3 protein: CASSLERKSNYEQYF
D gene: .; V gene: TRBV30; J gene: TRBJ1-4; clone size: .; CDR3 DNA: TGTGCCTGGAGTGCGAGTGTTAATGAAAAACTGTTTTTT; CDR3 protein: CAWSASVNEKLFF
D gene: .; V gene: TRBV5-5; J gene: TRBJ2-7; clone size: .; CDR3 DNA: TGTGCCAGCAGCACGGACAGCGTAACCTACGAGCAGTACTTC; CDR3 protein: CASSTDSVTYEQYF